Listed here are 32 T cell receptor beta chains from one sample, sequenced in a study of blood T cell repertoires in COVID-19. The method was immunoSEQ multiplex PCR; TCRdb's version includes in-frame clones alone and lacks a portion of them. The repertoire has about 110,000 clones, roughly 80% of them found once; the top ten carry 7.9%. The sequenced sample consisted of peripheral blood. The source of these receptors is a man aged 70 or older with acute or convalescent COVID-19.

The chain couples TRBV7-2 to TRBJ2-7; the D gene is possibly TRBD1 (5 bases). Germline lookup yields CDR1 SGHTA and CDR2 FQGNSA. V lost 1 base and J lost 7, with 14 bases in between. The CDR3 runs to 14 residues. The CDR3 here is CASSLGGQGWEQYF. In nucleotides, the CDR3 is TGTGCCAGCAGCTTAGGCGGCCAGGGATGGGAGCAGTACTTC.

The CDR3, as DNA: TGTGCCAGCAGCTTGGATAGGGGGCTGGGGCCCCAGCATTTT. It specifies CASSLDRGLGPQHF. V is TRBV5-5 and J is TRBJ1-5; 7 nucleotides align to TRBD1. CDR1 SGHKS and CDR2 YYEKEE come from the germline V gene (reference sequence). This CDR3 region has 14 residues. Germline trimming cut 0 bases from V and 9 bases from J; bases unmatched to any gene: 6.

The gene calls are TRBV4-1 and TRBJ2-7, with 9 bases identical to TRBD1. Germline values: CDR1 MGHRA, CDR2 YSYEKL. J was trimmed by 4 bases and V by 2 bases; bases with no gene match: 9. The CDR3 sequence is 16 residues long. The CDR3 reads CASSQSGTGLNYEQYF. CDR3 nucleotide sequence: TGCGCCAGCAGCCAATCTGGGACAGGGCTAAATTACGAGCAGTACTTC.

Remarks on this clone: The sample contains more than one DNA sequence encoding this CDR3. J is TRBJ1-5 and V is TRBV15; D is perhaps TRBD1 (6 bases). The V gene lost 0 bases and the J gene lost 1 base, with 7 bases spanning the gap. CDR3 size: 15 residues. CDR1 is LNHNV, CDR2 YYDKDF, per germline (reference sequence). The CDR3 nucleotides are TGTGCCACCAGCAGAGAGCAGGGGAGCAATCAGCCCCAGCATTTT. The encoded protein is CATSREQGSNQPQHF. Together with reference TRBV15 and TRBJ1-5, the CDR3 gives the full variable domain: DAMVIQNPRYQVTQFGKPVTLSCSQTLNHNVMYWYQQKSSQAPKLLFHYYDKDFNNEADTPDNFQSRRPNTSFCFLDIRSPGLGDTAMYLCATSREQGSNQPQHFGDGTRLSIL.

This rearrangement joins TRBV12-3 or TRBV12-4 to TRBJ1-1, with D unresolved. The germline V and J ends were trimmed by 8 bases and 1 base, with 5 bases remaining between them. The CDR3 length is 11 residues. CDR3 in amino acids: CASRGNTEAFF. DNA for the CDR3: TGTGCCAGCCGGGGGAACACTGAAGCTTTCTTT.

This clone was counted only a few times. V usage is TRBV10-1 and J usage is TRBJ2-3; 7 positions agree with TRBD2. The CDR3 spans 16 residues. V lost 3 bases and J lost 0; bases outside the gene matches: 6. Germline lookup yields CDR1 WNHNN and CDR2 SYGVQD (reference sequence). The CDR3 sequence: CASSERDYESTDTQYF. CDR3 DNA sequence: TGCGCCAGCAGTGAACGGGACTATGAGAGCACAGATACGCAGTATTTT.

This clone appeared a single time. The chain couples TRBV5-1 to TRBJ1-1, with D possibly being TRBD1 (5 bases). Germline CDR1 and CDR2: SGHRS and YFSETQ. Trimming cost V 2 bases and J 1 base, with 12 bases left between them. The CDR3 length is 15 residues. The CDR3 region has the DNA TGCGCCAGCAGCTTCCGACAGAATCCGAACACTGAAGCTTTCTTT. Its translation: CASSFRQNPNTEAFF.

This clone was observed a handful of times. This sequence joins TRBV19 and TRBJ1-5; weak D call: TRBD1 (5 bases). The CDR3 is 15 residues long. CDR1 and CDR2 (germline): LNHDA, SQIVND (reference sequence). Deletions cut 6 bases from V and 5 bases from J, with 17 bases between. The chain's CDR3 is CASSNPGQGHQPQHF. CDR3 DNA: TGTGCCAGTAGCAACCCCGGGCAGGGCCATCAGCCCCAGCATTTT. The full variable domain, rest sourced from reference TRBV19 and TRBJ1-5, is DGGITQSPKYLFRKEGQNVTLSCEQNLNHDAMYWYRQDPGQGLRLIYYSQIVNDFQKGDIAEGYSVSREKKESFPLTVTSAQKNPTAFYLCASSNPGQGHQPQHFGDGTRLSIL.

The gene calls are TRBV5-6 and TRBJ2-7; TRBD2 agrees at 9 bases. From germline, CDR1 is SGHDT and CDR2 YYEEEE. The V gene end was trimmed by 4 bases and the J gene end by 1 base; junction bases not matched to a gene: 3. The CDR3 extends over 14 amino acids. CDR3 protein: CASSGTSRSYEQYF. CDR3 nucleotides: TGTGCCAGCAGCGGGACTAGCCGATCCTACGAGCAGTACTTC.

J is TRBJ2-5 and V is TRBV24-1; 10 bases agree with TRBD1. Germline CDR1 reads KGHDR; CDR2 reads SFDVKD. The ends lost 4 bases at V and 5 bases at J; junction bases unmatched: 3. The CDR3 extends over 14 amino acids. The CDR3 loop reads CATSDRQGAETQYF. DNA for the CDR3: TGTGCCACCAGTGACCGACAGGGGGCCGAGACCCAGTACTTC.

This clone has just a few counts. The chain recombines TRBV11-1 with TRBJ2-3; tentative D call: TRBD1 (5 bases). CDR1 and CDR2 (germline): SGHAT, FQDESV (reference sequence). The length of the CDR3 is 15 residues. Trimming took off 4 bases at V and 4 bases at J, with 15 bases between the two ends. In nucleotides, the CDR3 is TGTGCCAGCAGCTCGGACAACACCTCACCAGATACGCAGTATTTT. This codes for CASSSDNTSPDTQYF.

The rearrangement links TRBV2 to TRBJ2-2, with D tentatively TRBD1 (5 bases). Germline CDR1 is SNHLY and CDR2 is FYNNEI. V lost 4 bases to trimming and J lost 0 bases, with 9 bases between them. The CDR3 has 15 residues. The CDR3, as DNA: TGTGCCAGCAGTGGGGTCAGGGCGAACACCGGGGAGCTGTTTTTT. Translation: CASSGVRANTGELFF.

The V and J genes are TRBV5-6 and TRBJ2-1, with a possible D match to TRBD1 (5 bases). V shed 0 bases and J shed 7 bases, with 14 bases lying between them. CDR3 size: 15 residues. Germline V gene data show CDR1 as SGHDT and CDR2 as YYEEEE. The CDR3 DNA reads as TGTGCCAGCAGCTTGGTGTGGGGCCGAAAGAATGAGCAGTTCTTC. Translating it yields CASSLVWGRKNEQFF.

The rearrangement uses TRBV19 and TRBJ1-1; a possible D gene is TRBD1 (6 bases). Germline assignment: CDR1 LNHDA and CDR2 SQIVND (reference sequence). Between the trimmed V and J ends, which lost 5 bases and 6 bases, there was a span of 25 bases. The CDR3 has 17 amino acids. As DNA, the CDR3 is TGTGCCAGTAGTGCGCCTTTTGGACAGCCCGAAGGGTCTGAAGCTTTCTTT. Protein sequence: CASSAPFGQPEGSEAFF. The variable domain in full, completed from reference TRBV19 and TRBJ1-1, reads DGGITQSPKYLFRKEGQNVTLSCEQNLNHDAMYWYRQDPGQGLRLIYYSQIVNDFQKGDIAEGYSVSREKKESFPLTVTSAQKNPTAFYLCASSAPFGQPEGSEAFFGQGTRLTVV.

The chain is built from TRBV9 and TRBJ2-1; TRBD2 aligns across 9 bases. Germline CDR1 and CDR2: SGDLS and YYNGEE. Losses at the gene ends were 4 bases for V and 4 bases for J; bases not matched to a gene: 3. CDR3 length: 14 residues. The CDR3 nucleotides read TGTGCCAGCAGCAAAGGACTAGCGTACAATGAGCAGTTCTTC. Protein product: CASSKGLAYNEQFF.

This chain connects TRBV21-1 to TRBJ1-1; the table's D call, TRBD1, was not checked against the DNA. TRBV21-1 represents a pseudogene. This CDR3 region has 17 residues. The DNA for the CDR3 is TGTGCCAGCAGCATACCCGGGACAGGGGGCATGAACACTGAAGCTTTCTTT. It encodes CASSIPGTGGMNTEAFF.

In its sample, this clone was seen a few times. This rearrangement joins TRBV5-1 to TRBJ2-5, with D maybe TRBD2 (5 bases). The CDR3 is made up of 15 amino acids. Trimming removed 0 bases from V and 5 bases from J, with 14 bases in between. CDR1 and CDR2 (germline): SGHRS, YFSETQ. CDR3 coding DNA: TGCGCCAGCAGCTTGGAGGCGGGTGGTAGTGAGACCCAGTACTTC. This sequence encodes CASSLEAGGSETQYF.

This clone occurred once. The chain has TRBV5-5 and TRBJ2-1, with D possibly being TRBD1 (5 bases). Germline V gene data show CDR1 as SGHKS and CDR2 as YYEKEE (reference sequence). This CDR3 has 15 amino acids. Between the trimmed V and J ends, which lost 0 bases and 5 bases, there was a span of 12 bases. The CDR3 DNA sequence: TGTGCCAGCAGCTTGGTGGGCAGGGCACACAATGAGCAGTTCTTC. This codes for CASSLVGRAHNEQFF. Together with reference TRBV5-5 and TRBJ2-1, the CDR3 gives the full variable domain: DAGVTQSPTHLIKTRGQQVTLRCSPISGHKSVSWYQQVLGQGPQFIFQYYEKEERGRGNFPDRFSARQFPNYSSELNVNALLLGDSALYLCASSLVGRAHNEQFFGPGTRLTVL.

The J gene is TRBJ1-1, the V gene TRBV29-1; TRBD1 might be the D (6 bases). The V end was cut by 7 bases, the J end by 6 bases, with 15 bases between. Looked up from germline, CDR1 is SQVTM and CDR2 is ANQGSEA. The length of the CDR3 is 12 residues. CDR3 loop: CSGLLQGAEAFF. CDR3 nucleotides: TGCAGCGGCCTACTACAGGGAGCTGAAGCTTTCTTT.

V is TRBV6-1 and J is TRBJ2-1; a weak D match, TRBD2 (6 bases). Trimming shortened V by 3 bases and J by 7 bases, and 16 bases separated the two germline ends. CDR1 is MNHNS and CDR2 is SASEGT in the germline V gene. The CDR3 contains 15 residues. The CDR3 nucleotides read TGTGCCAGCAGTGACCCGACTAGGACCCCAAATGAGCAGTTCTTC. Its protein product is CASSDPTRTPNEQFF.

The V gene is TRBV7-9, the J gene TRBJ2-3; TRBD2 is a possible D gene (6 bases). CDR1 and CDR2 from the germline V gene are SEHNR and FQNEAQ (reference sequence). V lost 1 base and J 0 bases, leaving 17 bases between the germline ends. The CDR3 is 18 amino acids. The DNA of the CDR3 is TGTGCCAGCAGCTTAGGGGACTTCGGCCAAACTAGCACAGATACGCAGTATTTT. Protein product: CASSLGDFGQTSTDTQYF.

The chain is built from TRBV7-9 and TRBJ2-3, with D possibly matching TRBD2 (5 bases). This CDR3 comprises 16 residues. V lost 2 bases, J lost 3 bases, and 15 bases lay in between. Per the germline V gene, CDR1 is SEHNR and CDR2 is FQNEAQ (reference sequence). The CDR3 protein is CASSLSPGSSTDTQYF. The CDR3 DNA reads TGTGCCAGCAGCTTATCACCGGGGAGCAGTACAGATACGCAGTATTTT.

The chain is built from TRBV4-1 and TRBJ1-3, with 8 bases aligning to TRBD1. The CDR3 is made up of 16 amino acids. Germline-derived CDR1 and CDR2 are MGHRA and YSYEKL. V trimming: 0 bases; J trimming: 5 bases; junction bases outside the gene matches: 6. The CDR3, as DNA: TGCGCCAGCAGCCAAGATGGACAGGGACGAAGAAACACCATATATTTT. Translating it yields CASSQDGQGRRNTIYF.

The chain combines TRBV12-3 or TRBV12-4 with TRBJ1-5; D call uncertain. V was pared by 6 bases and J by 4 bases, with 10 bases between. CDR3 size: 13 residues. CDR3 region: CASRRGDNQPQHF. In DNA form, the CDR3 reads TGTGCCAGCAGGAGAGGAGATAATCAGCCCCAGCATTTT.

Comment on this clone: The same CDR3 is also encoded by other DNA sequences in this sample. The rearrangement links TRBV28 to TRBJ2-7, with D possibly TRBD2 on 5 matching bases. Germline values: CDR1 MDHEN, CDR2 SYDVKM. The length of the CDR3 is 11 residues. V lost 4 bases, J lost 4 bases, and 5 bases lay in between. CDR3 DNA sequence: TGTGCCAGCAGTTCGGGATACGAGCAGTACTTC. This encodes CASSSGYEQYF.

Concerning this clone itself: Other DNA variants within this sample encode the same CDR3. The chain combines TRBV6-6 with TRBJ1-1, with D unclear. The CDR3 contains 12 residues. Germline lookup yields CDR1 MNHNY and CDR2 SVGAGI (reference sequence). The V end lost 5 bases, the J end lost 2 bases, and 6 bases lay between the germline ends. CDR3: CASSTVNTEAFF. For the CDR3, the DNA is TGTGCCAGCAGTACGGTTAACACTGAAGCTTTCTTT.

The rearrangement links TRBV9 to TRBJ1-3; the match to TRBD1 covers 9 bases. CDR1 SGDLS and CDR2 YYNGEE come from the germline V gene. The CDR3 has 17 residues. Losses at the gene ends were 3 bases for V and 0 bases for J; bases not matched to a gene: 7. The CDR3 region is CASSAEQGAHSGNTIYF. The DNA of the CDR3 is TGTGCCAGCAGCGCAGAACAGGGGGCCCACTCTGGAAACACCATATATTTT.

The chain links TRBV5-1 to TRBJ1-4; D ambiguous. CDR1 SGHRS and CDR2 YFSETQ come from the germline V gene. V gave up 5 bases and J gave up 7 bases, with 12 bases separating them. This CDR3 is built from 13 residues. The CDR3 spells CASSNRGGEKLFF. CDR3 in DNA: TGCGCCAGCAGTAATAGAGGCGGTGAAAAACTGTTTTTT.

The chain is built from TRBV5-1 and TRBJ1-1; a weak D match, TRBD1 (5 bases). The CDR3 extends over 13 amino acids. CDR1 and CDR2 (germline): SGHRS, YFSETQ. The ends were cut back, 5 bases at V and 1 base at J, with 9 bases in the middle. CDR3 sequence (DNA): TGCGCCAGCAGTCCGCAGGGGAACACTGAAGCTTTCTTT. Protein sequence: CASSPQGNTEAFF.

This sequence joins TRBV2 and TRBJ1-1; D is uncertain. Germline CDR1 reads SNHLY; CDR2 reads FYNNEI. This CDR3 has 14 amino acids. Trimming removed 2 bases from V and 4 bases from J, with 11 bases in between. The CDR3 coding sequence is TGTGCCAGCAGTGAAAGGGCGGGAACCACTGAAGCTTTCTTT. Its translation is CASSERAGTTEAFF. Based on the CDR3 plus reference TRBV2 and TRBJ1-1, the full variable domain is EPEVTQTPSHQVTQMGQEVILRCVPISNHLYFYWYRQILGQKVEFLVSFYNNEISEKSEIFDDQFSVERPDGSNFTLKIRSTKLEDSAMYFCASSERAGTTEAFFGQGTRLTVV.

The CDR3 is CASSLGAGDNSPLHF. The CDR3 coding sequence is TGTGCCAGCAGCTTAGGGGCAGGGGATAATTCACCCCTCCACTTT. The chain has TRBV7-9 and TRBJ1-6, with D tentatively TRBD1 (6 bases). Germline assignment: CDR1 SEHNR and CDR2 FQNEAQ (reference sequence). Trimming removed 1 base from V and 5 bases from J, with 9 bases in between. CDR3 length equals 15 residues.

The rearrangement joins TRBV5-1 to TRBJ1-2, with D perhaps matching TRBD1 (6 bases). The CDR3 has 16 amino acids. Trimming shortened V by 3 bases and J by 3 bases, and 18 bases separated the two germline ends. Germline CDR1 is SGHRS and CDR2 is YFSETQ. CDR3 in amino acids: CASSSKTGTFDYGYTF. CDR3 bases: TGCGCCAGCAGCTCGAAAACCGGGACATTCGACTATGGCTACACCTTC.